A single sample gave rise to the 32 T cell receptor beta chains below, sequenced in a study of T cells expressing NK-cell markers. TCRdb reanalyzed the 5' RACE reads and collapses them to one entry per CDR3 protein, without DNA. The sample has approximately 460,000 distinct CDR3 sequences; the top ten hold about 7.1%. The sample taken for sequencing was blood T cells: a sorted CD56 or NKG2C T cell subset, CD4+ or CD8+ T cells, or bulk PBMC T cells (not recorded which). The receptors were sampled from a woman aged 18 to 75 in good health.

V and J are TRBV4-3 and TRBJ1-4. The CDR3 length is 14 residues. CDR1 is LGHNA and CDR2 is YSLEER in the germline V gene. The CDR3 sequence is CASSQDLSVGKLFF.

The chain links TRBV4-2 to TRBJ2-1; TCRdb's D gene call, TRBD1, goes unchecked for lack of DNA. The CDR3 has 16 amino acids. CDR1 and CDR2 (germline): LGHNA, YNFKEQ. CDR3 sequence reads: CASSQAGTGTYNEQFF.

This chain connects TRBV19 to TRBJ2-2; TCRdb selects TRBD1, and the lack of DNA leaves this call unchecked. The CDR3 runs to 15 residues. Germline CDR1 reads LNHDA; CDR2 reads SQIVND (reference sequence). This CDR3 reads CASSTGPQNTGELFF.

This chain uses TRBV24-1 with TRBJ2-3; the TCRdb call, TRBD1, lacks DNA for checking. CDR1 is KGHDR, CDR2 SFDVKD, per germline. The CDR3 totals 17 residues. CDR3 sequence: CATSDLGRDTSTDTQYF.

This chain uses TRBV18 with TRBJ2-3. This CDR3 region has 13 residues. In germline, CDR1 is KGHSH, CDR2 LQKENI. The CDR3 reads CASSRASTDRQYF.

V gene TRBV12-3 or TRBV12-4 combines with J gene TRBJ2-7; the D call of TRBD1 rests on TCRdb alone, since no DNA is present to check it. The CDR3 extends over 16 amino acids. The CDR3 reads CASSPGQGGGYGEQYF.

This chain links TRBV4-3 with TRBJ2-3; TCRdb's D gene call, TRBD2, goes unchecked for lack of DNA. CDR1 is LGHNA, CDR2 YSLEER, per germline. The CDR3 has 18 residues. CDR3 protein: CASSQTGLAGTNTDTQYF.

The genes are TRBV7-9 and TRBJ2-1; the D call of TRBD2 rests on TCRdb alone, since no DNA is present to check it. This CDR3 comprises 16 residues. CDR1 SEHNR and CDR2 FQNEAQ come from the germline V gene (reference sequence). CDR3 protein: CASSAPTSGVYNEQFF. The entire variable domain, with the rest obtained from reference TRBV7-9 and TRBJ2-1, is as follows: DTGVSQNPRHKITKRGQNVTFRCDPISEHNRLYWYRQTLGQGPEFLTYFQNEAQLEKSRLLSDRFSAERPKGSFSTLEIQRTEQGDSAMYLCASSAPTSGVYNEQFFGPGTRLTVL.

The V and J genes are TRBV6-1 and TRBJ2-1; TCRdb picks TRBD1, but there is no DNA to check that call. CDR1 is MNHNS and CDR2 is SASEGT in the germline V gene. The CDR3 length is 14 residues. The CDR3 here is CASSSGTGNNEQFF.

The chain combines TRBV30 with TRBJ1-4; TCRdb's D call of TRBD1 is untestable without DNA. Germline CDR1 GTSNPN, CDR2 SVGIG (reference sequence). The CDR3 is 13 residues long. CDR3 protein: CAWERGQHEKLFF.

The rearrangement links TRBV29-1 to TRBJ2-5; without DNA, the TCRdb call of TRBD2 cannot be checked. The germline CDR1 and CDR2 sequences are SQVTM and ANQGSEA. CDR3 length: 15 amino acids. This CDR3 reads CSVAGTSGRGETQYF.

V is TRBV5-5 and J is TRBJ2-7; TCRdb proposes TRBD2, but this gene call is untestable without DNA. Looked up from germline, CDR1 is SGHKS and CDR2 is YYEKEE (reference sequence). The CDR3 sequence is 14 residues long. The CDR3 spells CASSLLVNSYEQYF.

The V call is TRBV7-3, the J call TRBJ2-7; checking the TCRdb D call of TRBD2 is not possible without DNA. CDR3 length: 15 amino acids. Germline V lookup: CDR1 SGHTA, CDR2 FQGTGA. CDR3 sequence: CASSSAGGVQYEQYF.

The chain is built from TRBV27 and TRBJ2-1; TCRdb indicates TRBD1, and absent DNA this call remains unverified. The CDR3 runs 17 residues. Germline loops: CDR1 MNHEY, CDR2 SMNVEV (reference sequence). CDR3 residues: CASTLLPGTGGNNEQFF.

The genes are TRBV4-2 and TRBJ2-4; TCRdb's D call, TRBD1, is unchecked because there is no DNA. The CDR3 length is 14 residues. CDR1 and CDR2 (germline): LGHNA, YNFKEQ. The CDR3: CASSPGTGSTIQYF.

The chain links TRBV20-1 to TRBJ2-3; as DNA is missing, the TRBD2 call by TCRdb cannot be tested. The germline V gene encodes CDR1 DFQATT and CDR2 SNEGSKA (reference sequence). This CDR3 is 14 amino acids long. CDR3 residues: CSAPQTRNTDTQYF.

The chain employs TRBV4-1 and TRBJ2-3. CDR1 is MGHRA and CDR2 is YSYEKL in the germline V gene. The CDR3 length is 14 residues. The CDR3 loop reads CASSQGLARDTQYF.

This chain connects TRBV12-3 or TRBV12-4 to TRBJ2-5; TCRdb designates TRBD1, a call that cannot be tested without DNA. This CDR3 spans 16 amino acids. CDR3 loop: CASSSPQDPMGETQYF.

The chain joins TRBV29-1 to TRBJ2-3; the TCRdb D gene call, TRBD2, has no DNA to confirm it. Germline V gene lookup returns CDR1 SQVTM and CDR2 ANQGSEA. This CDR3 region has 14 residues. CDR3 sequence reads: CSVEVAGVEDTQYF.

The CDR3 loop reads CASSYQGTGPDNEQFF. The genes are TRBV6-2 or TRBV6-3 and TRBJ2-1; TCRdb calls TRBD1, which cannot be checked without DNA. The CDR3 has 16 residues. Per the germline V gene, CDR1 is MNHEY and CDR2 is SVGEGT.

CDR3 in amino acids: CASSSGLYSNQPQHF. This chain connects TRBV5-6 to TRBJ1-5. The CDR3 has 15 amino acids. Germline CDR1 and CDR2: SGHDT and YYEEEE.

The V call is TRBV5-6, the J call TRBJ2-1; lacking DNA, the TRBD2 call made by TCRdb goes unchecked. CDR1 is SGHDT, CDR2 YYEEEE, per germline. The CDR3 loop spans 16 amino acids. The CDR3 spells CASSSFGTSSYNEQFF.

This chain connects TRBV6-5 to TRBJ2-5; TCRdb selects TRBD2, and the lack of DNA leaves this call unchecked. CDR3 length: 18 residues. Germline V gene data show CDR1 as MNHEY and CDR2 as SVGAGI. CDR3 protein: CASSYSGLAGGRQETQYF.

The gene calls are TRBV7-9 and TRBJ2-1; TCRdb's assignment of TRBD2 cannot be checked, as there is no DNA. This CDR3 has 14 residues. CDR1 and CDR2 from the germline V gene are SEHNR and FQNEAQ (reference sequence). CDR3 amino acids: CASSLTSTANEQFF.

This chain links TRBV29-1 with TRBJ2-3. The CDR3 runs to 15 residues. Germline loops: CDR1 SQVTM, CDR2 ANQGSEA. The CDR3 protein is CSVEGNSEGSDTQYF.

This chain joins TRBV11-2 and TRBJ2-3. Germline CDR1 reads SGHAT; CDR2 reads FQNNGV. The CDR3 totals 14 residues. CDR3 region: CASSLALLADTQYF. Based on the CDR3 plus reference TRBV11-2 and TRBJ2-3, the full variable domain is EAGVAQSPRYKIIEKRQSVAFWCNPISGHATLYWYQQILGQGPKLLIQFQNNGVVDDSQLPKDRFSAERLKGVDSTLKIQPAKLEDSAVYLCASSLALLADTQYFGPGTRLTVL.

The CDR3: CASSDSTTDTQYF. The chain recombines TRBV6-4 with TRBJ2-3. The CDR3 runs 13 residues. Germline V gives CDR1 MRHNA, CDR2 SNTAGT.

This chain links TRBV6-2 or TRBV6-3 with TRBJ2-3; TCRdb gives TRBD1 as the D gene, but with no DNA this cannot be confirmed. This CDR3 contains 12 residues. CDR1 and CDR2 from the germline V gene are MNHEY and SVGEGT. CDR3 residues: CASTPTGDTQYF.

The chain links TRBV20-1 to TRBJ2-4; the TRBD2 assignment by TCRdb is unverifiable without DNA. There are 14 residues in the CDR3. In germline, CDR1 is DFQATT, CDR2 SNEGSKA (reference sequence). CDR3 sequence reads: CSAESSGGVVIQYF.

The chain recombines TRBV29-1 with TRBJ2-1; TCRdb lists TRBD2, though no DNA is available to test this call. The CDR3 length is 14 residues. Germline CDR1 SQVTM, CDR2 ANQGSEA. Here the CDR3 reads CSVGPTRVGNEQFF.

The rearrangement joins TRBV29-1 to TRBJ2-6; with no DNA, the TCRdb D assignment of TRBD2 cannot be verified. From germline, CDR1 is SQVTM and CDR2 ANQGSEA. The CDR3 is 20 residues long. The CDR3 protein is CSVEDLGVRARVSGANVLTF.

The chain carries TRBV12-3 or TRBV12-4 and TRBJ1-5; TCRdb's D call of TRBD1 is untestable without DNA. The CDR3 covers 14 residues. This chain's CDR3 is CASSPGQGRQPQHF.